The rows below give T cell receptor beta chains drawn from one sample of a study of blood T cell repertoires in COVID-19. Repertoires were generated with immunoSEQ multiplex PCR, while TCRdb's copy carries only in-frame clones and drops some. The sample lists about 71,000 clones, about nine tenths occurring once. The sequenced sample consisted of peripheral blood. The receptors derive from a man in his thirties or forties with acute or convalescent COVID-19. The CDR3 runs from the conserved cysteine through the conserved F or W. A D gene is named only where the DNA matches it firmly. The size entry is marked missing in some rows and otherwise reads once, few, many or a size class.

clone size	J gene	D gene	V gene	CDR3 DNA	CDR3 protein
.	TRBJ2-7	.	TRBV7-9	TGTGCCAGCAGCCCGGAGGCTCGGGACGAGCAGTACTTC	CASSPEARDEQYF
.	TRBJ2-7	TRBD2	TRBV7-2	TGTGCCAGCGGCCATCTCTGGGGGGGTGAGCAGTACTTC	CASGHLWGGEQYF
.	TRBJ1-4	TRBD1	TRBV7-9	TGTGCCAGCAGCCCAGGGACAGGACGTAATGAAAAACTGTTTTTT	CASSPGTGRNEKLFF
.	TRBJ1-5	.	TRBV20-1	TGCAGTGCTAGTGAGAGCGCCGTTAAGAATCAGCCCCAGCATTTT	CSASESAVKNQPQHF
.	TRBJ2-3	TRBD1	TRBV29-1	TGCAGCGTTGAAGGCGGCAGGGGGCAAAATACGCAGTATTTT	CSVEGGRGQNTQYF
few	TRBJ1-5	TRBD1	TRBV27	TGTGCCAGCGCGGACAGGGGAAGCAATCAGCCCCAGCATTTT	CASADRGSNQPQHF
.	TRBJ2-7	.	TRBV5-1	TGCGCCAGCAGCTCCCTACTAGGGTCGCCAGGGGTAAACGAGCAGTACTTC	CASSSLLGSPGVNEQYF
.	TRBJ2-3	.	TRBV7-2	TGTGCCAGCAGCTTCAACACAGATACGCAGTATTTT	CASSFNTDTQYF
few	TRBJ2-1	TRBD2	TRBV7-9	TGTGCCAGCAGCCCGCCCTATAGACTAGCGCCCAACAATGAGCAGTTCTTC	CASSPPYRLAPNNEQFF
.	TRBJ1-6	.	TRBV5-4	TGTGCCAGCAGCTCGGAGGGCTTCTCACCCCTCCACTTT	CASSSEGFSPLHF
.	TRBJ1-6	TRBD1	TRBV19	TGTGCCAGCGCGGGGGACAGGGGAGGCTCACCCCTCCACTTT	CASAGDRGGSPLHF
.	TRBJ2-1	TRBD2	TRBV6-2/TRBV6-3	TGTGCCAGCAGTCCATCGATTAGCGGGAGGGTCAATAATGAGCAGTTCTTC	CASSPSISGRVNNEQFF
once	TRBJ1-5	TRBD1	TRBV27	TGTGCCAGTTGTCGGACCGGACAGGTCAATCAGCCCCAGCATTTT	CASCRTGQVNQPQHF
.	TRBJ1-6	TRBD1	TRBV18	TGTGCCAGCGCGGACAGGGGATCATCACCCCTCCACTTT	CASADRGSSPLHF
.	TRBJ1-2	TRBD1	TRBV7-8	TGTGCCAGCAGCTTACCAGGGGGCGGTGGCTACACCTTC	CASSLPGGGGYTF
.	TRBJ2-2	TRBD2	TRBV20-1	TGCAGTGCTCGGGGGGCCGGGGAGCTGTTTTTT	CSARGAGELFF
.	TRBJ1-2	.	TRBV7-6	TGTGCCAGCAGCTCCAGACAAGGACAGTTC	CASSSRQGQF
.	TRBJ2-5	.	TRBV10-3	TGTGCCATCAGTGCTGGATCAGGGAGGGAGACCCAGTACTTC	CAISAGSGRETQYF
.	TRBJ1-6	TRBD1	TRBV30	TGTGCCTGGGGACAGGGGGGGAATTCACCCCTCCACTTT	CAWGQGGNSPLHF
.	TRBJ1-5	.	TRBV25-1	TGTGCCAGCAGTGAAGCGATCGTTAATCAGCCCCAGCATTTT	CASSEAIVNQPQHF
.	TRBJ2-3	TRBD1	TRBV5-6	TGTGCCAGCAGCAGAATGGAGGCCAGGGGGCGAGATACGCAGTATTTT	CASSRMEARGRDTQYF
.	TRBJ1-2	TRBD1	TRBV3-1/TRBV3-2	TGTGCCAGCAGCCACCAAGCTGGACAGGGGGCGTATGGCTACACCTTC	CASSHQAGQGAYGYTF
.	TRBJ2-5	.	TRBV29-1	TGCAGCGTTGGGCTAACCGAAGGAGGGGAGACCCAGTACTTC	CSVGLTEGGETQYF
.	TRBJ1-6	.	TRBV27	TGTGCCAGCAGGACCCTCACAGGGTCTCGCCATTCACCCCTCCACTTT	CASRTLTGSRHSPLHF
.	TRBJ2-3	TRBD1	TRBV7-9	TGTGCCACCACCGGGACAGGGGCCACAGATACGCAGTATTTT	CATTGTGATDTQYF
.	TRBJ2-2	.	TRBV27	TGTGCCAGCAGTTTATCCGACCCGCGACAGGTAGCGAACACCGGGGAGCTGTTTTTT	CASSLSDPRQVANTGELFF
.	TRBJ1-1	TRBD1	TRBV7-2	TGTGCCAGCAGCTTAGACAGGGGATTGAACACTGAAGCTTTCTTT	CASSLDRGLNTEAFF
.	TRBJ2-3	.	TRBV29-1	TGCAGCGTTGCAGGGGGGCGAGGGTTCGCAGATACGCAGTATTTT	CSVAGGRGFADTQYF
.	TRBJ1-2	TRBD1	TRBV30	TGTGCCTGTTACAAGGGGGCCGTTTCTGGCTACACCTTC	CACYKGAVSGYTF